The clone carrying this T cell receptor beta chain was observed once. This sample was included in a study of blood T cell repertoires in COVID-19. In the study overall: Specimens from acute and convalescent COVID-19 originated in the United States, Italy and Spain. T cells, B-cell-depleted T cells, or PBMCs provided the cDNA or gDNA that served as material.

In the original analysis: Amplifying reference gene primers gave estimates of nucleated cell counts. Profiling relied on immunoSEQ multiplex PCR, and the TCRdb table lists in-frame clones only, not all of them. D and trimming were read from the DNA, whereas the V and J calls and clone size are those reported in that table. Among 120,000 to 150,000 clones, around 80% were seen once, and the ten largest hold about 12%. Sequences were obtained from peripheral blood. The sequence was obtained from a man aged 80 or over with acute or convalescent COVID-19.

DNA for the CDR3: TGTGCCAGCAGCAGCTCTTGGACAGGGAACCGTGGCTACACCTTC. Its protein is CASSSSWTGNRGYTF. The rearrangement links TRBV7-9 to TRBJ1-2, with TRBD1 identical over 8 bases. Trimming cost V 5 bases and J 7 bases; bases outside gene matches: 12. The CDR3 is made up of 15 amino acids. Germline V gives CDR1 SEHNR, CDR2 FQNEAQ (reference sequence).